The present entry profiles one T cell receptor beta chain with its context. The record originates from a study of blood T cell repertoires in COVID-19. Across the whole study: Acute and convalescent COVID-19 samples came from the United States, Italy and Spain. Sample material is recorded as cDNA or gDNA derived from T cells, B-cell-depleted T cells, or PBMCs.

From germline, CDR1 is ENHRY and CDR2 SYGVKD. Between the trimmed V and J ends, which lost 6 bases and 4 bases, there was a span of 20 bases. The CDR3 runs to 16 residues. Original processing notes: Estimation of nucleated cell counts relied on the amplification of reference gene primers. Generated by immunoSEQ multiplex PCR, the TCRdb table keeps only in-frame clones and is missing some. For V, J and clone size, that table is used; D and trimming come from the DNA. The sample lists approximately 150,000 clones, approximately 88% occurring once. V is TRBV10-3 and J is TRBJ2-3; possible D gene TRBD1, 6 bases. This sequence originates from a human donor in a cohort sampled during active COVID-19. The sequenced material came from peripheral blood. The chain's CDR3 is CAISRLRGATPDTQYF. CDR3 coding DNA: TGTGCCATCAGCCGTCTCAGGGGCGCGACCCCAGATACGCAGTATTTT.